The 30 T cell receptor beta chains given below trace back to one sample, sequenced in a study of blood T cell repertoires in COVID-19. Only in-frame clones appear in the TCRdb table, and some are missing; sequencing was by immunoSEQ multiplex PCR. Here the sample spans about 59,000 clones, roughly 84% being singletons. Sequencing input: peripheral blood. All receptors derive from a man older than 75 in a cohort sampled during active COVID-19.

CDR3 nucleotides: TGTGCCAGCAGCTTCCAGTCAGATACGCAGTATTTT. Protein sequence: CASSFQSDTQYF. The V gene is TRBV5-4, the J gene TRBJ2-3; D not resolved. Between the trimmed V and J ends, which lost 2 bases and 4 bases, there was a span of 5 bases. Germline values: CDR1 SGHNT, CDR2 YYREEE (reference sequence). The CDR3 loop spans 12 amino acids.

The gene calls are TRBV4-2 and TRBJ2-5; TRBD2 agrees at 15 bases. This CDR3 spans 16 amino acids. The V and J ends lost 1 base and 4 bases, in that order; junction bases with no gene match: 1. Germline V gene lookup returns CDR1 LGHNA and CDR2 YNFKEQ. The CDR3 sequence: CASSQGGLAGGETQYF. As DNA, the CDR3 is TGTGCCAGCAGCCAAGGGGGACTAGCGGGAGGAGAGACCCAGTACTTC.

The chain employs TRBV19 and TRBJ1-1, with 8 bases identical to TRBD1. The germline V gene encodes CDR1 LNHDA and CDR2 SQIVND (reference sequence). Trimming at V came to 3 bases and at J to 1 base, leaving 7 bases not matched to a gene. This CDR3 contains 16 residues. The CDR3: CASSIPNRGANTEAFF. CDR3 sequence (DNA): TGTGCCAGTAGTATTCCAAACAGGGGGGCGAACACTGAAGCTTTCTTT.

As for this clone: Additional DNA sequences in this sample encode the identical CDR3. This rearrangement joins TRBV7-9 to TRBJ2-3, with D possibly TRBD1 on 5 matching bases. CDR3 size: 14 residues. With 1 base removed from V and 0 bases from J, the gap between germline ends came to 5 bases. Germline values: CDR1 SEHNR, CDR2 FQNEAQ (reference sequence). Here the CDR3 reads CASSLEGSTDTQYF. CDR3 nucleotide sequence: TGTGCCAGCAGCTTAGAGGGGAGCACAGATACGCAGTATTTT.

The V and J genes are TRBV6-5 and TRBJ1-5, with a tentative D call TRBD1 (5 bases). Deletions cut 2 bases from V and 1 base from J, with 12 bases between. The germline gives CDR1 MNHEY, CDR2 SVGAGI. The CDR3 extends over 16 amino acids. The CDR3 loop reads CASSYSFPGSNQPQHF. The CDR3 DNA reads TGTGCCAGCAGTTACAGTTTCCCAGGGAGCAATCAGCCCCAGCATTTT.

This chain links TRBV6-5 with TRBJ2-1, with D perhaps matching TRBD1 (5 bases). CDR3 length: 14 amino acids. Germline lookup yields CDR1 MNHEY and CDR2 SVGAGI. The V gene lost 2 bases and the J gene lost 7 bases, with 12 bases spanning the gap. In DNA, the CDR3 is TGTGCCAGCAGTTACCCAGGGTTCGGGAATGAGCAGTTCTTC. Protein sequence: CASSYPGFGNEQFF.

CDR3 sequence reads: CASSVDLASGPNEQFF. The CDR3 bases are TGTGCCAGCAGCGTAGATTTGGCTAGCGGTCCCAATGAGCAGTTCTTC. The J gene is TRBJ2-1, the V gene TRBV9; 7 positions agree with TRBD2. J lost 6 bases, V lost 0 bases, and 9 bases had no gene match. The CDR3 sequence is 16 residues long. CDR1 SGDLS and CDR2 YYNGEE come from the germline V gene.

The J gene is TRBJ1-1, the V gene TRBV19, with D unresolved. Germline V gene sequence: CDR1 LNHDA, CDR2 SQIVND (reference sequence). The CDR3 has 15 residues. V gave up 3 bases and J gave up 4 bases, with 15 bases separating them. The CDR3 sequence: CASSMGRVRSTEAFF. For the CDR3, the DNA is TGTGCCAGTAGTATGGGGAGGGTTCGGAGCACTGAAGCTTTCTTT.

CDR3 sequence reads: CAAGQGVETQYF. DNA for the CDR3: TGTGCCGCGGGACAGGGGGTAGAGACCCAGTACTTC. The gene calls are TRBV10-3 and TRBJ2-5; 11 bases are shared with TRBD1. Unmatched junction bases numbered 3, after V lost 11 bases and J lost 4 bases. CDR3 length equals 12 residues. Germline assignment: CDR1 ENHRY and CDR2 SYGVKD.

The chain links TRBV18 to TRBJ2-5; 7 nucleotides line up with TRBD1. V lost 4 bases to trimming and J lost 3 bases; unmatched junction nucleotides: 11. Germline V gives CDR1 KGHSH, CDR2 LQKENI. CDR3 length: 16 residues. CDR3 loop: CASSLYGTAQKETQYF. CDR3 DNA sequence: TGTGCCAGCTCACTTTACGGGACAGCCCAAAAAGAGACCCAGTACTTC.

V usage is TRBV7-9 and J usage is TRBJ1-4; D remains ambiguous. Germline assignment: CDR1 SEHNR and CDR2 FQNEAQ (reference sequence). CDR3 length equals 16 residues. V shed 5 bases and J shed 3 bases, with 16 bases lying between them. The CDR3 bases are TGTGCCAGCAGCCCGGAGGGATCCGAGTCTAATGAAAAACTGTTTTTT. Its translation is CASSPEGSESNEKLFF.

The rearrangement links TRBV30 to TRBJ1-6, with D possibly TRBD1 on 6 matching bases. The germline V gene encodes CDR1 GTSNPN and CDR2 SVGIG (reference sequence). The CDR3 runs 17 residues. The V and J ends lost 2 bases and 0 bases respectively, with 14 bases between them. This CDR3 reads CAWSLAGASSYNSPLHF. CDR3 nucleotide sequence: TGTGCCTGGAGTCTAGCAGGGGCGAGCTCCTATAATTCACCCCTCCACTTT.

The rearrangement uses TRBV11-2 and TRBJ2-7, with a weak D call TRBD1 (5 bases). CDR3 size: 13 residues. The germline gives CDR1 SGHAT, CDR2 FQNNGV. The V and J ends lost 3 bases and 6 bases respectively, with 12 bases between them. CDR3 sequence: CASSFDSVSEQYF. DNA of the CDR3: TGTGCCAGCAGCTTTGACAGCGTGAGCGAGCAGTACTTC.

This clone was seen only once. The chain links TRBV19 to TRBJ1-1; D is possibly TRBD1 (6 bases). Trimming left V 3 bases short and J 5 bases short, with 16 bases between. There are 15 residues in the CDR3. CDR1 and CDR2 from the germline V gene are LNHDA and SQIVND (reference sequence). CDR3 protein: CASSINSGRGTEAFF. The DNA of the CDR3 is TGTGCCAGTAGTATCAATTCGGGGAGGGGGACTGAAGCTTTCTTT.

The V gene is TRBV11-2, the J gene TRBJ1-1; D gene ambiguous. The CDR3 runs 15 residues. Per germline, CDR1 SGHAT and CDR2 FQNNGV. Trimming removed 1 base from V and 0 bases from J, with 9 bases in between. As DNA, the CDR3 is TGTGCCAGCAGCTTAGGAGTCCAACTGAACACTGAAGCTTTCTTT. It is translated as CASSLGVQLNTEAFF.

The CDR3 DNA sequence: TGCGCCAGCAGCTTCGGACAGGGGTCTGGAAACACCATATATTTT. Protein sequence: CASSFGQGSGNTIYF. This rearrangement joins TRBV5-1 to TRBJ1-3; 9 bases align to TRBD1. The CDR3 covers 15 residues. Germline lookup yields CDR1 SGHRS and CDR2 YFSETQ. The J segment lost 1 base and the V segment lost 2 bases, leaving 1 base of the junction unmatched.

The chain is built from TRBV3-1 (or the pseudogene TRBV3-2) and TRBJ1-5; no clear D gene. This CDR3 is 13 amino acids long. The V end lost 1 base, the J end lost 5 bases, and 6 bases lay between the germline ends. CDR1 and CDR2 (germline): LGHDT, YNNKEL (reference sequence). The CDR3 coding sequence is TGTGCCAGCAGCCAAGGAGGCGATCAGCCCCAGCATTTT. It is translated as CASSQGGDQPQHF.

The chain carries TRBV2 and TRBJ2-5, with a weak D call TRBD1 (6 bases). CDR1 is SNHLY and CDR2 is FYNNEI in the germline V gene. V was trimmed by 4 bases and J by 2 bases, leaving 14 bases between them. The CDR3 length is 15 residues. In nucleotides, the CDR3 is TGTGCCAGCAGTGCACAGGGAGTGAGGCAAGAGACCCAGTACTTC. This gives the protein CASSAQGVRQETQYF.

The chain recombines TRBV30 with TRBJ1-3, with 7 bases matching TRBD1. Per germline, CDR1 GTSNPN and CDR2 SVGIG (reference sequence). V was pared by 3 bases and J by 4 bases, with 9 bases of the junction left unmatched. The CDR3 totals 15 residues. The CDR3 spells CAWSGQELPGNTIYF. DNA of the CDR3: TGTGCCTGGAGCGGACAGGAATTGCCCGGAAACACCATATATTTT.

The chain links TRBV5-6 to TRBJ2-7, with 7 bases lining up with TRBD1. This CDR3 is built from 14 residues. With V trimmed by 4 bases and J by 3 bases, 7 bases remained unmatched. From germline, CDR1 is SGHDT and CDR2 YYEEEE. CDR3 DNA sequence: TGTGCCAGCAGCATGACGACAGGGAACTACGAGCAGTACTTC. This codes for CASSMTTGNYEQYF.

The chain combines TRBV3-1 (or the pseudogene TRBV3-2) with TRBJ1-6; 7 bases are shared with TRBD1. After removal of 1 base from V and 5 bases from J, the junction contained 8 bases not matched to a gene. Per the germline V gene, CDR1 is LGHDT and CDR2 is YNNKEL (reference sequence). This CDR3 region has 17 residues. In DNA form, the CDR3 reads TGTGCCAGCAGCCAAGCTCTGGGGACAGTCGATAATTCACCCCTCCACTTT. It translates to CASSQALGTVDNSPLHF.

This clone turned up a few times. The gene calls are TRBV7-3 and TRBJ2-1; D gene uncertain. This CDR3 is 15 amino acids long. V was clipped by 4 bases and J by 0 bases, with 10 bases between them. CDR1 and CDR2 from the germline V gene are SGHTA and FQGTGA. CDR3: CASSSSRGSYNEQFF. Here the CDR3 DNA reads TGTGCCAGCAGCTCTAGTCGAGGCTCCTACAATGAGCAGTTCTTC.

J is TRBJ1-1 and V is TRBV4-1, with D possibly matching TRBD1 (5 bases). With 0 bases removed from V and 2 bases from J, the gap between germline ends came to 7 bases. CDR1 is MGHRA and CDR2 is YSYEKL in the germline V gene. CDR3 size: 14 residues. The DNA of the CDR3 is TGCGCCAGCAGCCAAGACAGGGTCAACACTGAAGCTTTCTTT. It specifies CASSQDRVNTEAFF.

The rearrangement joins TRBV12-3 or TRBV12-4 to TRBJ1-1, with D perhaps TRBD1 (5 bases). The germline V and J ends were trimmed by 8 bases and 4 bases, with 14 bases remaining between them. This CDR3 is 13 amino acids long. For the CDR3, the DNA is TGTGCCAGCCAAAAAGGGGAGGTCACTGAAGCTTTCTTT. It codes for CASQKGEVTEAFF.

This clone has more than one count but fewer than ten. The genes are TRBV7-8 and TRBJ2-3; 12 nucleotides match TRBD1. This CDR3 spans 17 amino acids. Germline V gene data show CDR1 as SGHVS and CDR2 as FQNEAQ. Trimming removed 5 bases from V and 6 bases from J; junction bases left unmatched: 12. CDR3 loop: CASSPGQGALLADTQYF. CDR3 in DNA: TGTGCCAGCAGCCCGGGACAGGGGGCCCTCTTGGCGGATACGCAGTATTTT.

The genes are TRBV11-2 and TRBJ1-1; maybe TRBD1 (6 bases). V was clipped by 1 base and J by 4 bases, with 10 bases between them. In germline, CDR1 is SGHAT, CDR2 FQNNGV. CDR3 length: 14 residues. CDR3 sequence (DNA): TGTGCCAGCAGCTTAGTCACAGGGACCACTGAAGCTTTCTTT. Translation gives CASSLVTGTTEAFF. Looking up the rest from reference TRBV11-2 and TRBJ1-1 gives the full variable domain: EAGVAQSPRYKIIEKRQSVAFWCNPISGHATLYWYQQILGQGPKLLIQFQNNGVVDDSQLPKDRFSAERLKGVDSTLKIQPAKLEDSAVYLCASSLVTGTTEAFFGQGTRLTVV.

The chain links TRBV6-2 or TRBV6-3 to TRBJ2-3; D is unclear. V lost 0 bases and J lost 4, with 5 bases in between. The germline gives CDR1 MNHEY, CDR2 SVGEGT. The CDR3 sequence is 13 residues long. Written as DNA, the CDR3 is TGTGCCAGCAGTTACTCGAGGCCAGATACGCAGTATTTT. Amino acids: CASSYSRPDTQYF.

DNA of the CDR3: TGTGCCAGCAGTGATCCCGCCCCGGGGACAGGGACTAACAATGAGCAGTTCTTC. Translated, it gives CASSDPAPGTGTNNEQFF. The gene calls are TRBV6-2 or TRBV6-3 and TRBJ2-1; TRBD1 agrees at 9 bases. There are 18 residues in the CDR3. Germline trimming cut 5 bases from V and 5 bases from J; bases unmatched to any gene: 16. Germline loops: CDR1 MNHEY, CDR2 SVGEGT.

The J gene is TRBJ1-1, the V gene TRBV6-5; D is ambiguous. There are 13 residues in the CDR3. Germline CDR1 reads MNHEY; CDR2 reads SVGAGI. V gave up 6 bases and J gave up 3 bases, with 11 bases separating them. The CDR3 spells CASSKRVDTEAFF. DNA of the CDR3: TGTGCCAGCAGCAAGAGGGTTGACACTGAAGCTTTCTTT.

The rearrangement links TRBV4-3 to TRBJ2-1, with no clear D. Between the trimmed V and J ends, which lost 8 bases and 10 bases, there was a span of 18 bases. The germline V gene encodes CDR1 LGHNA and CDR2 YSLEER. The CDR3 covers 13 residues. Here the CDR3 DNA reads TGCGCCAGCGCGCTCCACGCCAACGCGGAGCAGTTCTTC. It codes for CASALHANAEQFF.